The clone carrying this T cell receptor beta chain was found once. This specimen comes from a study of blood T cell repertoires in COVID-19. Overall study context: PBMCs, B-cell-depleted T cells, or T cells were the source of the cDNA or gDNA that made up the material.

Profiled with immunoSEQ multiplex PCR; TCRdb holds only in-frame clones, not every one. The table records about 97,000 clones, roughly 80% of them present only once. The V gene end was trimmed by 2 bases and the J gene end by 4 bases; junction bases not matched to a gene: 17. Per germline, CDR1 LNHDA and CDR2 SQIVND (reference sequence). This CDR3 comprises 20 residues. The sequenced sample was peripheral blood. The sequence came from a man in his 60s with acute or convalescent COVID-19. The rearrangement links TRBV19 to TRBJ2-7; 13 positions agree with TRBD2. The DNA of the CDR3 is TGTGCCAGTAGTATAAGAACCGGGACTAGCGGGGAGCTTCTACGGTACGAGCAGTACTTC. Translating it yields CASSIRTGTSGELLRYEQYF.